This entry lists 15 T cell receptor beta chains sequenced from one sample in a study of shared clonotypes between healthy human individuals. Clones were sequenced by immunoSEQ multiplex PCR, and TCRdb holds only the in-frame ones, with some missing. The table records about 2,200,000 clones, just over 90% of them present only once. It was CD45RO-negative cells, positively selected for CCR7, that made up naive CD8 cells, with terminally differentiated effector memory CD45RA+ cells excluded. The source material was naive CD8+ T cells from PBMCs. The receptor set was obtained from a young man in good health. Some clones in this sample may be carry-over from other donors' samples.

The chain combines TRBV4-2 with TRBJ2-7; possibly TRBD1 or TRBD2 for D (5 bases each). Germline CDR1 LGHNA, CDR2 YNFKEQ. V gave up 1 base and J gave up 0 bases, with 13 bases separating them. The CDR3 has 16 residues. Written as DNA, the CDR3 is TGTGCCAGCAGCCAAGGAGCCGGGACCGACTCCTACGAGCAGTACTTC. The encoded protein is CASSQGAGTDSYEQYF.

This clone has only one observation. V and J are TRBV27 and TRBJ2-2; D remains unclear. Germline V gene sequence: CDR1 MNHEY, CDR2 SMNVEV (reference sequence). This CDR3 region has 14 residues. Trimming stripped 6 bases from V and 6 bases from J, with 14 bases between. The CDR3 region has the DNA TGTGCCAGCAGCGCCCCGCCTTACGCCGGGGAGCTGTTTTTT. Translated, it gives CASSAPPYAGELFF.

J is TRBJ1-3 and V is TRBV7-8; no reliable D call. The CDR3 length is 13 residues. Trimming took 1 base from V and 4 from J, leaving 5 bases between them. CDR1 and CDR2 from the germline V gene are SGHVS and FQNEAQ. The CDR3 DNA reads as TGTGCCAGCAGCTTAGGCGCCGGAAACACCATATATTTT. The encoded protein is CASSLGAGNTIYF.

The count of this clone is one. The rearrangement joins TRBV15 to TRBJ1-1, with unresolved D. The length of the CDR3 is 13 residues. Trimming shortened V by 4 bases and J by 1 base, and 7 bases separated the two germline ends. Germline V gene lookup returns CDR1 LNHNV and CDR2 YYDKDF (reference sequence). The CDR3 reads CATSNNRNTEAFF. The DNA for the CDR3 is TGTGCCACCAGCAACAACAGGAACACTGAAGCTTTCTTT.

CDR3 in amino acids: CASSDEGDCYEQYF. In nucleotides, the CDR3 is TGTGCCAGCAGTGACGAGGGGGATTGCTACGAGCAGTACTTC. V usage is TRBV6-4 and J usage is TRBJ2-7; possible D gene TRBD1, 6 bases. Germline loops: CDR1 MRHNA, CDR2 SNTAGT. The CDR3 covers 14 residues. Trimming stripped 2 bases from V and 3 bases from J, with 11 bases between.

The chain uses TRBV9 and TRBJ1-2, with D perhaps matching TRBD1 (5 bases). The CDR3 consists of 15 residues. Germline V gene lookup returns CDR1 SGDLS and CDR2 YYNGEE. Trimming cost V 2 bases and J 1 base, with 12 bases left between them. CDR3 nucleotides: TGTGCCAGCAGCGTCTCCGGGACGAATAACTATGGCTACACCTTC. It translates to CASSVSGTNNYGYTF.

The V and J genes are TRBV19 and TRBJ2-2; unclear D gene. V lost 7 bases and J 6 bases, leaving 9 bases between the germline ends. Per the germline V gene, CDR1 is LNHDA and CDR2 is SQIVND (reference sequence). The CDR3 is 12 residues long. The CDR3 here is CASKDHPGELFF. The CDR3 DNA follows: TGTGCCAGTAAGGACCACCCCGGGGAGCTGTTTTTT.

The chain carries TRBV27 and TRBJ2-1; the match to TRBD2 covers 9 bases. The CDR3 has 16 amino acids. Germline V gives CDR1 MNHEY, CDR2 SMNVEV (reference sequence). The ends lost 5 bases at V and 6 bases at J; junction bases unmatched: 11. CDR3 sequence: CASSRVGAGGPNEQFF. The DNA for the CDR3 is TGTGCCAGCAGTAGGGTCGGGGCGGGAGGGCCCAATGAGCAGTTCTTC.

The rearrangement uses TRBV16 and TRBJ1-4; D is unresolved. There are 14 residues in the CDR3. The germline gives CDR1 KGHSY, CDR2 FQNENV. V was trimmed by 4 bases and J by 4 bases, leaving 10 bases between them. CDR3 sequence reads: CASSPHRGNEKLFF. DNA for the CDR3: TGTGCCAGCAGCCCCCATCGGGGTAATGAAAAACTGTTTTTT.

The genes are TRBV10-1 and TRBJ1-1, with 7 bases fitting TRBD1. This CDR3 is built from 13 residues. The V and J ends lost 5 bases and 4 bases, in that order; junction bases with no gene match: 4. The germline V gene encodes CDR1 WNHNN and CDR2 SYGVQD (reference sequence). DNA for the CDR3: TGCGCCAGCAGTTCAGGGGGGGTCACTGAAGCTTTCTTT. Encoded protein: CASSSGGVTEAFF.

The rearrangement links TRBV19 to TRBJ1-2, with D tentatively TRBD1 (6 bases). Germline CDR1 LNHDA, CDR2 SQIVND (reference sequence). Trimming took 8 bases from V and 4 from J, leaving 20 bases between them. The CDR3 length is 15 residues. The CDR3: CASSKGGEQIYGYTF. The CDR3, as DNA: TGTGCCAGTTCCAAGGGGGGAGAACAGATCTATGGCTACACCTTC.

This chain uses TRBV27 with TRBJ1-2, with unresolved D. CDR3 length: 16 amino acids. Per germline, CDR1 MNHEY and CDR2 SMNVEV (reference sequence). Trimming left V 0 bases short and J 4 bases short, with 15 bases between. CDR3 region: CASSLSFTDLPYGYTF. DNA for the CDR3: TGTGCCAGCAGTTTATCGTTCACAGACCTCCCCTATGGCTACACCTTC.

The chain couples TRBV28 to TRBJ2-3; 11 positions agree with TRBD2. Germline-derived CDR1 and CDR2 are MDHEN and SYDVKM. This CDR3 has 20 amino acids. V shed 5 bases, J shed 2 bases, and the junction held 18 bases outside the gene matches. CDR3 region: CASSARWGSGRAELTDTQYF. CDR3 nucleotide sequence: TGTGCCAGCAGTGCCCGGTGGGGTAGCGGGAGGGCCGAACTCACAGATACGCAGTATTTT.

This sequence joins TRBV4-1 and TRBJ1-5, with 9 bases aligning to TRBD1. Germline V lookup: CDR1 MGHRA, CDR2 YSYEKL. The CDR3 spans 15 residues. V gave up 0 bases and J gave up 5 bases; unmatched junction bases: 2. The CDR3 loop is CASSQEGQGYQPQHF. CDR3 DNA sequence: TGCGCCAGCAGCCAAGAGGGACAGGGCTATCAGCCCCAGCATTTT.

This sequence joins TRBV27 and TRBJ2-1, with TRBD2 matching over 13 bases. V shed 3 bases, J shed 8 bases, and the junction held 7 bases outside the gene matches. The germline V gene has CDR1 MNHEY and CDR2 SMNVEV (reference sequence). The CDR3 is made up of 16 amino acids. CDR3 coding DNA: TGTGCCAGCAGTTTCCGCGGACTAGCGGGAGCGGATGAGCAGTTCTTC. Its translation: CASSFRGLAGADEQFF.